Shown below are 22 T cell receptor beta chains from a single sample sequenced in a study of OX40 agonist ivuxolimab in advanced cancers. Sequencing used immunoSEQ multiplex PCR; TCRdb keeps in-frame clones, though not all of them. The sample carries about 25,000 clones, 65% to 90% recorded once. Here the sequenced sample was CD4+ or CD8+ T cells sorted from blood, taken in a trial of the OX40 agonist ivuxolimab. The source of these receptors is an adult with an advanced solid tumor such as melanoma, head and neck, liver or kidney cancer.

This clone appeared a single time. The chain links TRBV27 to TRBJ2-1; 7 bases line up with TRBD2. There are 13 residues in the CDR3. The germline CDR1 and CDR2 sequences are MNHEY and SMNVEV (reference sequence). V shed 2 bases and J 10 bases; nucleotides not matched to a gene: 5. This CDR3 reads CASSLSGVYEQFF. The CDR3 region has the DNA TGTGCCAGCAGTTTAAGCGGGGTGTACGAGCAGTTCTTC.

This chain joins TRBV4-3 and TRBJ2-2; D is ambiguous. Germline assignment: CDR1 LGHNA and CDR2 YSLEER. This CDR3 is 13 amino acids long. Trimming removed 3 bases at V and 5 bases at J, with 7 bases between. CDR3 nucleotide sequence: TGCGCCAGCAGCCACCAGACTACCGGGGAGCTGTTTTTT. Protein product: CASSHQTTGELFF.

The chain recombines TRBV4-2 with TRBJ2-7; 8 bases are a match to TRBD2. Trimming removed 3 bases from V and 5 bases from J; junction bases left unmatched: 6. Germline V gene data show CDR1 as LGHNA and CDR2 as YNFKEQ. This CDR3 spans 14 amino acids. CDR3 in DNA: TGTGCCAGCAGCCAGGCGGGGGGACGTGACGAGCAGTACTTC. Its translation is CASSQAGGRDEQYF.

The chain combines TRBV29-1 with TRBJ2-3; D uncertain. Germline V CDR1 and CDR2: SQVTM, ANQGSEA. The CDR3 spans 14 residues. V lost 1 base and J 2 bases, leaving 10 bases between the germline ends. CDR3 sequence (DNA): TGCAGCGTTGAAGGCCAGCCTTACACAGATACGCAGTATTTT. This gives the protein CSVEGQPYTDTQYF.

CDR3 protein: CASSQTRFAGWTGELFF. CDR3 nucleotides: TGCGCCAGCAGCCAGACCCGCTTCGCGGGGTGGACCGGGGAGCTGTTTTTT. The rearrangement links TRBV4-3 to TRBJ2-2; a possible D gene is TRBD2 (6 bases). This CDR3 spans 17 amino acids. The V gene's germline CDR1 is LGHNA and CDR2 YSLEER. V was cut by 3 bases and J by 5 bases, with 19 bases left in between.

The rearrangement uses TRBV5-5 and TRBJ2-7; D unresolved. In germline, CDR1 is SGHKS, CDR2 YYEKEE (reference sequence). This CDR3 has 13 amino acids. The V and J ends lost 3 bases and 7 bases respectively, with 14 bases between them. The CDR3 loop reads CASSSPPQWEQYF. CDR3 sequence (DNA): TGTGCCAGCAGCTCTCCTCCCCAGTGGGAGCAGTACTTC.

This chain links TRBV6-5 with TRBJ2-3, with D maybe TRBD2 (6 bases). Trimming stripped 4 bases from V and 0 bases from J, with 11 bases between. This CDR3 region has 15 residues. Germline V gene data show CDR1 as MNHEY and CDR2 as SVGAGI. The CDR3 coding sequence is TGTGCCAGCAGTTTAGCGGACCGGAGCACAGATACGCAGTATTTT. Encoded protein: CASSLADRSTDTQYF.

This clone was observed a single time. The rearrangement uses TRBV5-4 and TRBJ2-1; the match to TRBD1 covers 7 bases. Unmatched junction bases numbered 6, after V lost 10 bases and J lost 5 bases. The CDR3 totals 12 residues. Looked up from germline, CDR1 is SGHNT and CDR2 is YYREEE (reference sequence). CDR3 protein: CAAHRGHNEQFF. CDR3 sequence (DNA): TGTGCCGCCCACAGGGGCCACAATGAGCAGTTCTTC.

The rearrangement joins TRBV9 to TRBJ2-5; 10 nucleotides match TRBD2. CDR1 is SGDLS and CDR2 is YYNGEE in the germline V gene. V was clipped by 2 bases and J by 1 base; unmatched bases: 2. This CDR3 has 15 residues. The CDR3 DNA follows: TGTGCCAGCAGCGTGAGCGGGGGGGCCCAAGAGACCCAGTACTTC. Its protein product is CASSVSGGAQETQYF.

This clone was recorded once. V and J are TRBV13 and TRBJ1-2, with unresolved D. The germline V gene encodes CDR1 PRHDT and CDR2 FYEKMQ (reference sequence). The CDR3 loop spans 13 amino acids. With 1 base removed from V and 4 bases from J, the gap between germline ends came to 7 bases. The CDR3, as DNA: TGTGCCAGCAGCTTAGCAGGAGTCTATGGCTACACCTTC. Protein: CASSLAGVYGYTF.

The chain recombines TRBV6-5 with TRBJ2-7, with a tentative D call TRBD2 (6 bases). The CDR3 is 16 residues long. Germline CDR1 is MNHEY and CDR2 is SVGAGI. Trimming cost V 3 bases and J 0 bases, with 15 bases left between them. The CDR3 is CASSYFFGGSSYEQYF. In DNA form, the CDR3 reads TGTGCCAGCAGTTATTTCTTTGGGGGGTCCTCCTACGAGCAGTACTTC.

This clone came up a few times. V usage is TRBV27 and J usage is TRBJ1-6; D possibly corresponds to TRBD1 (5 bases). Trimming took 5 bases from V and 9 from J, leaving 17 bases between them. Germline loops: CDR1 MNHEY, CDR2 SMNVEV (reference sequence). The CDR3 consists of 15 residues. The CDR3 DNA sequence: TGTGCCAGCAGTCCGTCCTGGGGCAGATCTTCACCCCTCCACTTT. This gives the protein CASSPSWGRSSPLHF.

The rearrangement joins TRBV12-5 to TRBJ1-5; D uncertain. The CDR3 sequence is 12 residues long. V lost 5 bases, J lost 3 bases, and 5 bases lay in between. Germline CDR1 is LGHNT and CDR2 is FRNRAP. The CDR3 DNA reads TGTGCTAGTGGTCTGGACAATCAGCCCCAGCATTTT. The encoded protein is CASGLDNQPQHF. The full variable domain, completed using reference TRBV12-5 and TRBJ1-5, is DARVTQTPRHKVTEMGQEVTMRCQPILGHNTVFWYRQTMMQGLELLAYFRNRAPLDDSGMPKDRFSAEMPDATLATLKIQPSEPRDSAVYFCASGLDNQPQHFGDGTRLSIL.

Here the CDR3 reads CATSRVEGYEQYF. In nucleotides, the CDR3 is TGTGCCACCAGCAGAGTCGAGGGCTACGAGCAGTACTTC. The V call is TRBV15, the J call TRBJ2-7, with D perhaps TRBD2 (5 bases). This CDR3 spans 13 amino acids. In germline, CDR1 is LNHNV, CDR2 YYDKDF (reference sequence). Trimming removed 1 base at V and 3 bases at J, with 7 bases between.

In this sample, this clone turned up once. The gene calls are TRBV4-1 and TRBJ2-7, with D possibly matching TRBD2 (6 bases). The length of the CDR3 is 14 residues. Trimming took 1 base from V and 5 from J, leaving 12 bases between them. CDR1 MGHRA and CDR2 YSYEKL come from the germline V gene. Here the CDR3 DNA reads TGCGCCAGCAGCCAAGCTCCGGGAGTCGACGAGCAGTACTTC. Its protein product is CASSQAPGVDEQYF.

The rearrangement links TRBV5-1 to TRBJ2-2; D might be TRBD1 (7 bases). V was pared by 0 bases and J by 6 bases, with 9 bases between. Germline CDR1 and CDR2: SGHRS and YFSETQ. The CDR3 length is 14 residues. CDR3 residues: CASSLARGAGELFF. In DNA form, the CDR3 reads TGCGCCAGCAGCTTGGCCAGGGGGGCCGGGGAGCTGTTTTTT. Together with reference TRBV5-1 and TRBJ2-2, the CDR3 gives the full variable domain: KAGVTQTPRYLIKTRGQQVTLSCSPISGHRSVSWYQQTPGQGLQFLFEYFSETQRNKGNFPGRFSGRQFSNSRSEMNVSTLELGDSALYLCASSLARGAGELFFGEGSRLTVL.

The rearrangement links TRBV9 to TRBJ2-3; a possible D gene is TRBD1 (7 bases). The CDR3 has 15 residues. Germline V gene data show CDR1 as SGDLS and CDR2 as YYNGEE. Trimming pared 4 bases from V and 1 base from J, leaving 13 bases between. The chain's CDR3 is CASSPGGSRTDTQYF. Here the CDR3 DNA reads TGTGCCAGCAGCCCAGGGGGGAGCCGCACAGATACGCAGTATTTT.

V usage is TRBV27 and J usage is TRBJ2-7; 7 bases align to TRBD1. The germline CDR1 and CDR2 sequences are MNHEY and SMNVEV (reference sequence). The length of the CDR3 is 13 residues. V shed 4 bases, J shed 2 bases, and the junction held 2 bases outside the gene matches. CDR3 DNA: TGTGCCAGCAGTTGGGGACAGACCTACGAGCAGTACTTC. Translated, it gives CASSWGQTYEQYF.

CDR3 residues: CASSSEDTYNQPQHF. In nucleotides, the CDR3 is TGTGCCAGCAGTTCTGAAGACACCTACAATCAGCCCCAGCATTTT. V usage is TRBV28 and J usage is TRBJ1-5; D remains ambiguous. The CDR3 is made up of 15 amino acids. V was shortened by 4 bases and J by 3 bases, with 13 bases between the two germline ends. Germline assignment: CDR1 MDHEN and CDR2 SYDVKM.

The chain combines TRBV28 with TRBJ2-2, with D unresolved. The CDR3 has 12 residues. The V gene lost 6 bases and the J gene lost 2 bases, with 4 bases spanning the gap. CDR1 MDHEN and CDR2 SYDVKM come from the germline V gene. The CDR3 DNA sequence: TGTGCCAGCAGGCTCAACACCGGGGAGCTGTTTTTT. It yields the protein CASRLNTGELFF.

The chain links TRBV19 to TRBJ2-7; a possible D gene is TRBD1 (5 bases). The CDR3 consists of 15 residues. V was trimmed by 2 bases and J by 4 bases, leaving 15 bases between them. The germline CDR1 and CDR2 sequences are LNHDA and SQIVND (reference sequence). CDR3 sequence: CASSISGNPKYEQYF. The CDR3 DNA follows: TGTGCCAGTAGTATATCAGGGAATCCCAAATACGAGCAGTACTTC.

This rearrangement joins TRBV2 to TRBJ1-1; 8 bases are shared with TRBD1. Trimming took 5 bases from V and 1 from J; bases not matched to a gene: 9. The CDR3 sequence is 16 residues long. Germline V CDR1 and CDR2: SNHLY, FYNNEI. The CDR3 DNA follows: TGTGCCAGCAGTTGGTCGTCCGGGACAGGGAACACTGAAGCTTTCTTT. Translation gives CASSWSSGTGNTEAFF.